The 14 T cell receptor beta chains below come from one sample, sequenced in a study of T cells in Graves' hyperthyroidism and ophthalmopathy (dated by TCRdb to between 2018 and 2020). The library was obtained by multiplex PCR. Sequencing used an Illumina HiSeq 2000. The TCR beta CDR3 regions were amplified from RNA transcripts. A first-round RT-PCR of the TCR CDR3 used the HTBI primer set with the Qiagen OneStep RT-PCR kit. TCRdb trimmed the raw reads at Q25, called clones with MiXCR and kept productive beta chains. Each entry is one CDR3 protein sequence, shown with its most common DNA and genes. The sample table records around 340,000 distinct CDR3 sequences; over 11% of these occur just once. About 26% of the sample goes to the ten largest clones. The sequenced sample consisted of blood. The source is a woman aged 25 to 39 with Graves' hyperthyroidism.

This clonotype appeared many times. This chain connects TRBV20-1 to TRBJ1-1, with a tentative D call TRBD1 (6 bases). Germline lookup yields CDR1 DFQATT and CDR2 SNEGSKA (reference sequence). The length of the CDR3 is 17 residues. V was shortened by 3 bases and J by 10 bases, with 30 bases between the two germline ends. The CDR3 here is CSASPLPTTGNRVGAFF. CDR3 in DNA: TGCAGTGCTAGCCCCCTCCCCACTACCGGAAACAGGGTGGGAGCTTTCTTT.

The table lists this clonotype with many counts. This chain joins TRBV27 and TRBJ2-7, with D perhaps matching TRBD2 (5 bases). This CDR3 contains 19 residues. CDR1 and CDR2 (germline): MNHEY, SMNVEV (reference sequence). V gave up 5 bases and J gave up 6 bases, with 32 bases separating them. For the CDR3, the DNA is TGTGCCAGCAGTCACACCGCCACCCTCCCGATTCAATGGGAGAGCGAGCAGTACTTC. It codes for CASSHTATLPIQWESEQYF.

The chain joins TRBV7-2 to TRBJ2-7; 9 bases fit TRBD2. The CDR3 sequence is 15 residues long. Looked up from germline, CDR1 is SGHTA and CDR2 is FQGNSA. J lost 2 bases, V lost 5 bases, and 7 bases had no gene match. The CDR3 DNA follows: TGTGCCAGCAGCCCAACGGGACTAGCCCCCTACGAGCAGTACTTC. Translation: CASSPTGLAPYEQYF.

This clonotype was counted at least ten times. The chain has TRBV24-1 and TRBJ2-7; D may be TRBD1 (6 bases). The CDR3 has 13 residues. Trimming left V 4 bases short and J 3 bases short, with 9 bases between. Germline V gene sequence: CDR1 KGHDR, CDR2 SFDVKD. In nucleotides, the CDR3 is TGTGCCACCAGTGACCTGGACAGCTACGAGCAGTACTTC. It specifies CATSDLDSYEQYF.

This clonotype was detected many times. The chain carries TRBV7-9 and TRBJ2-3; 9 bases fit TRBD2. This CDR3 region has 20 residues. J lost 1 base, V lost 7 bases, and 21 bases had no gene match. Germline assignment: CDR1 SEHNR and CDR2 FQNEAQ (reference sequence). The DNA of the CDR3 is TGTGCCAGCATCCCAGGTGCCGGGGTAGCGGGAGAGGGCGGCACAGATACGCAGTATTTT. It is translated as CASIPGAGVAGEGGTDTQYF.

V and J are TRBV6-2 or TRBV6-3 and TRBJ2-3; perhaps D is TRBD1 or TRBD2 (5 bases each). CDR1 and CDR2 from the germline V gene are MNHEY and SVGEGT. V lost 1 base and J lost 4, with 12 bases in between. The CDR3 runs 15 residues. CDR3 region: CASSYFQGAPDTQYF. The DNA for the CDR3 is TGTGCCAGCAGTTACTTCCAGGGAGCCCCAGATACGCAGTATTTT.

In its sample, this clonotype was seen once. This chain joins TRBV12-3 or TRBV12-4 and TRBJ2-1, with D possibly TRBD2 on 6 matching bases. The CDR3 is 14 residues long. The ends were cut back, 6 bases at V and 6 bases at J, with 15 bases in the middle. The CDR3 loop reads CASSPETRSNEQFF. CDR3 nucleotide sequence: TGTGCCAGCAGCCCCGAGACTAGATCCAATGAGCAGTTCTTC.

This clonotype was observed at least ten times. CDR3 loop: CASSTSGRDGTQYF. DNA of the CDR3: TGTGCCAGCAGCACTAGCGGGAGGGATGGGACCCAGTACTTC. V and J are TRBV3-1 and TRBJ2-5, with 13 bases matching TRBD2. Germline CDR1 and CDR2: LGHDT and YNNKEL (reference sequence). This CDR3 contains 14 residues. J was trimmed by 7 bases and V by 5 bases; bases with no gene match: 4.

This clonotype was seen at least ten times. This chain uses TRBV19 with TRBJ2-5, with D maybe TRBD1 (5 bases). In germline, CDR1 is LNHDA, CDR2 SQIVND (reference sequence). Trimming left V 1 base short and J 2 bases short, with 8 bases between. CDR3 length: 14 residues. CDR3 in DNA: TGTGCCAGTAGTATAGGAAGGGGACAAGAGACCCAGTACTTC. Its protein is CASSIGRGQETQYF.

This clonotype appeared a few times. This chain uses TRBV28 with TRBJ2-6; 10 bases are shared with TRBD1. Germline values: CDR1 MDHEN, CDR2 SYDVKM. The CDR3 consists of 18 residues. Germline trimming cut 7 bases from V and 1 base from J; bases unmatched to any gene: 10. CDR3 bases: TGTGCCAGCAATCATAATACGGACAGGGGGTCTGGGGCCAACGTCCTGACTTTC. It encodes CASNHNTDRGSGANVLTF.

In this sample, this clonotype turned up many times. The chain's CDR3 is CASSQGDTEAFF. The CDR3 DNA sequence: TGTGCCAGCAGTCAAGGGGACACTGAAGCTTTCTTT. This chain uses TRBV12-3 or TRBV12-4 with TRBJ1-1, with D tentatively TRBD1 (5 bases). Trimming left V 5 bases short and J 3 bases short, with 7 bases between. The CDR3 is made up of 12 amino acids.

V and J are TRBV11-2 and TRBJ2-2; 7 nucleotides line up with TRBD2. CDR1 is SGHAT and CDR2 is FQNNGV in the germline V gene. V was pared by 3 bases and J by 4 bases, with 5 bases of the junction left unmatched. The CDR3 has 15 residues. For the CDR3, the DNA is TGTGCCAGCAGCTTGTGCGGGAGTCCCACCGGGGAGCTGTTTTTT. Its protein is CASSLCGSPTGELFF.

Concerning this clonotype itself: This may come from a read error, since a much larger clone is one base off. This sequence joins TRBV6-5 and TRBJ2-5; possible D gene TRBD2, 5 bases. The CDR3 consists of 13 residues. CDR1 is MNHEY and CDR2 is SVGAGI in the germline V gene. The CDR3 coding sequence is TGTGCCAGCAGCACGGTAGAAAGGGAGACCCAGTGCTTC. Its translation: CASSTVERETQCF.

The gene calls are TRBV18 and TRBJ2-1, with D maybe TRBD1 (5 bases). This CDR3 has 13 residues. Trimming took 4 bases from V and 8 from J, leaving 12 bases between them. Germline CDR1 reads KGHSH; CDR2 reads LQKENI. DNA of the CDR3: TGTGCCAGCTCACGGGGCGGCATCGATGAGCAGTTCTTC. Protein product: CASSRGGIDEQFF.